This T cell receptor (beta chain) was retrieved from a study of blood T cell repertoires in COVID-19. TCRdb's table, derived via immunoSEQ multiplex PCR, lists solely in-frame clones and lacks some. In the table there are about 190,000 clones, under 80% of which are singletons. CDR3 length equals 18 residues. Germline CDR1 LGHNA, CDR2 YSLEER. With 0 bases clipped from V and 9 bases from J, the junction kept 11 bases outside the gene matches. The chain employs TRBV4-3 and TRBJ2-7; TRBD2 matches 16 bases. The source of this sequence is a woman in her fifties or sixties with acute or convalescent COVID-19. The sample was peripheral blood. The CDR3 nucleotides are TGCGCCAGCAGCCAAGATTTAGGGGGACTAGCGGGAGGGGTTCGGCAGTACTTC. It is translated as CASSQDLGGLAGGVRQYF.